Presented here are 24 T cell receptor beta chains from one specimen sequenced in a study of Ad26.COV2.S vaccination and SARS-CoV-2 variants. Clones were read by immunoSEQ multiplex PCR, and TCRdb kept only the in-frame ones, dropping some. This table has 440,000 or so clones, 70% to 90% appearing once. Treatment denoted: about 20 received Ad26.COV2.S at low or high dose, single or two shots; about five received placebo; per-sample allocation not given. Collection of the samples took place on day 63 after the first injection of vaccine or placebo. The source was peripheral blood, collected in a trial of Ad26.COV2.S vaccine versus placebo. Receptors originate from a person aged 18 to 65 who received the Ad26.COV2.S COVID-19 vaccine or a placebo.

The chain has TRBV7-3 and TRBJ2-1, with D perhaps matching TRBD1 (6 bases). CDR1 is SGHTA, CDR2 FQGTGA, per germline. The CDR3 is 12 residues long. V was clipped by 4 bases and J by 9 bases, with 10 bases between them. The CDR3 coding sequence is TGTGCCAGCAGCTCGACAGGCCCTGAGCAGTTCTTC. Translating it yields CASSSTGPEQFF.

This clone was detected only once. The gene calls are TRBV12-5 and TRBJ1-1; tentatively, D is TRBD1 (5 bases). The CDR3 spans 13 residues. Germline V lookup: CDR1 LGHNT, CDR2 FRNRAP. Between the trimmed V and J ends, which lost 6 bases and 8 bases, there was a span of 16 bases. The CDR3 sequence is CASGPSGRAEAFF. The CDR3 nucleotides read TGTGCTAGTGGCCCGTCGGGGCGGGCAGAAGCTTTCTTT.

The chain employs TRBV9 and TRBJ2-4; 7 bases match TRBD2. The CDR3 consists of 14 residues. Germline loops: CDR1 SGDLS, CDR2 YYNGEE. The ends lost 3 bases at V and 3 bases at J; junction bases unmatched: 3. CDR3 in DNA: TGTGCCAGCAGCGAAGCTAGCGGCAAAAACATTCAGTACTTC. Amino acid sequence: CASSEASGKNIQYF.

As DNA, the CDR3 is TGTGCCAGCAGCTTAGAGGGGACGGTTCAGAACACTGAAGCTTTCTTT. Its translation: CASSLEGTVQNTEAFF. V gene TRBV7-9 combines with J gene TRBJ1-1, with D tentatively TRBD1 (5 bases). Germline V gives CDR1 SEHNR, CDR2 FQNEAQ (reference sequence). The CDR3 consists of 16 residues. V was pared by 1 base and J by 1 base, with 13 bases between.

This clone was seen only a few times. V gene TRBV6-5 combines with J gene TRBJ1-5; D call uncertain. From germline, CDR1 is MNHEY and CDR2 SVGAGI. Trimming cost V 9 bases and J 0 bases, with 12 bases left between them. The CDR3 runs to 14 residues. CDR3 region: CASKKGDSNQPQHF. The CDR3 nucleotides read TGTGCCAGTAAAAAGGGAGATAGCAATCAGCCCCAGCATTTT.

The chain joins TRBV3-1 (or the pseudogene TRBV3-2) to TRBJ2-7; 8 bases map to TRBD1. This CDR3 has 17 residues. V lost 0 bases, J lost 13 bases, and 20 bases stayed unmatched. From germline, CDR1 is LGHDT and CDR2 YNNKEL (reference sequence). The CDR3 DNA is TGTGCCAGCAGCCAAGAACTTGCCCCCTGGACAGGGTTGGGGATTTACTTC. This translates into CASSQELAPWTGLGIYF.

V and J are TRBV2 and TRBJ2-1; TRBD2 agrees at 9 bases. Germline CDR1 is SNHLY and CDR2 is FYNNEI. This CDR3 is built from 14 residues. V lost 5 bases to trimming and J lost 10 bases; unmatched junction nucleotides: 9. The CDR3 here is CASSQLAGVREQFF. The CDR3 bases are TGTGCCAGCAGTCAGTTAGCGGGAGTACGGGAGCAGTTCTTC.

The chain couples TRBV9 to TRBJ2-1; 8 nucleotides line up with TRBD2. The germline V gene encodes CDR1 SGDLS and CDR2 YYNGEE. The V segment lost 4 bases and the J segment 7 bases; nucleotides outside the gene matches: 13. The CDR3 loop spans 16 amino acids. The CDR3 spells CASSTRLAPTGNEQFF. CDR3 nucleotide sequence: TGTGCCAGCAGCACACGACTAGCGCCGACGGGGAATGAGCAGTTCTTC.

The V gene is TRBV6-5, the J gene TRBJ1-1; maybe TRBD1 (5 bases). Trimming cost V 0 bases and J 0 bases, with 11 bases left between them. The CDR3 covers 16 residues. CDR1 MNHEY and CDR2 SVGAGI come from the germline V gene. CDR3 nucleotides: TGTGCCAGCAGTTACTCGCACGACAGCATGAACACTGAAGCTTTCTTT. Protein product: CASSYSHDSMNTEAFF.

This chain connects TRBV9 to TRBJ2-5; no definite D call. Germline lookup yields CDR1 SGDLS and CDR2 YYNGEE. Trimming left V 3 bases short and J 1 base short, with 13 bases between. This CDR3 region has 15 residues. The CDR3 spells CASSAALAVQETQYF. The DNA of the CDR3 is TGTGCCAGCAGCGCAGCTTTGGCAGTCCAAGAGACCCAGTACTTC.

The chain combines TRBV5-8 with TRBJ1-6; the D gene is possibly TRBD1 (6 bases). CDR1 is SGHTS and CDR2 is YDEGEE in the germline V gene. Deletions cut 3 bases from V and 0 bases from J, with 10 bases between. The CDR3 sequence is 16 residues long. CDR3 coding DNA: TGTGCCAGCAGCTATGACAGGAGCTCCTATAATTCACCCCTCCACTTT. Its protein is CASSYDRSSYNSPLHF.

The chain links TRBV7-2 to TRBJ2-3; no clear D. The CDR3 sequence is 14 residues long. Germline V CDR1 and CDR2: SGHTA, FQGNSA. The ends were cut back, 3 bases at V and 2 bases at J, with 9 bases in the middle. The CDR3 region is CASSLGPYTDTQYF. In DNA, the CDR3 is TGTGCCAGCAGCTTGGGCCCCTACACAGATACGCAGTATTTT.

This chain joins TRBV12-3 or TRBV12-4 and TRBJ2-2; 7 positions agree with TRBD2. This CDR3 spans 13 amino acids. With 7 bases clipped from V and 8 bases from J, the junction kept 7 bases outside the gene matches. The CDR3 here is CASTLGGTGELFF. The CDR3, as DNA: TGTGCCAGCACTCTGGGGGGGACTGGGGAGCTGTTTTTT.

This chain joins TRBV10-3 and TRBJ1-2; 7 bases line up with TRBD1. The length of the CDR3 is 14 residues. Germline V CDR1 and CDR2: ENHRY, SYGVKD. V shed 9 bases, J shed 2 bases, and the junction held 9 bases outside the gene matches. CDR3 sequence reads: CAISKETGNYGYTF. CDR3 coding DNA: TGTGCCATTTCCAAGGAGACAGGGAACTATGGCTACACCTTC.

V and J are TRBV25-1 and TRBJ1-1; a possible D gene is TRBD1 (5 bases). Trimming cost V 4 bases and J 5 bases, with 23 bases left between them. The CDR3 contains 17 residues. Per germline, CDR1 MGHDK and CDR2 SYGVNS. The CDR3 sequence: CASSGPGPTNIWTEAFF. CDR3 nucleotide sequence: TGTGCCAGCAGTGGACCGGGACCGACCAATATCTGGACTGAAGCTTTCTTT.

The chain links TRBV6-2 or TRBV6-3 to TRBJ2-4; 11 bases line up with TRBD2. Trimming at V came to 2 bases and at J to 0 bases, leaving 3 bases not matched to a gene. The CDR3 covers 17 residues. In germline, CDR1 is MNHEY, CDR2 SVGEGT. The CDR3 region has the DNA TGTGCCAGCAGTTACCCCGGGACTAGCGGAGCCAAAAACATTCAGTACTTC. This sequence encodes CASSYPGTSGAKNIQYF.

The rearrangement links TRBV6-5 to TRBJ1-3; D ambiguous. Trimming removed 4 bases at V and 5 bases at J, with 18 bases between. Looked up from germline, CDR1 is MNHEY and CDR2 is SVGAGI. The CDR3 loop spans 16 amino acids. CDR3 loop: CASSSGRRERRNTIYF. CDR3 coding DNA: TGTGCCAGCAGTTCCGGACGAAGGGAGAGGAGAAACACCATATATTTT.

This sequence joins TRBV7-8 and TRBJ2-3; 7 positions match TRBD1. Unmatched junction bases numbered 9, after V lost 5 bases and J lost 7 bases. The CDR3 consists of 14 residues. The germline gives CDR1 SGHVS, CDR2 FQNEAQ. In nucleotides, the CDR3 is TGTGCCAGCAGCAGCCGACAGGGTGTGTATACGCAGTATTTT. Translated, it gives CASSSRQGVYTQYF. The full variable domain, its missing parts supplied by reference TRBV7-8 and TRBJ2-3, is GAGVSQSPRYKVAKRGQDVALRCDPISGHVSLFWYQQALGQGPEFLTYFQNEAQLDKSGLPSDRFFAERPEGSVSTLKIQRTQQEDSAVYLCASSSRQGVYTQYFGPGTRLTVL.

This clone was found a few times. V is TRBV19 and J is TRBJ1-6, with D hard to call. Trimming shortened V by 8 bases and J by 4 bases, and 12 bases separated the two germline ends. Germline-derived CDR1 and CDR2 are LNHDA and SQIVND (reference sequence). This CDR3 is built from 14 residues. CDR3 sequence: CASGPVGYNSPLHF. DNA for the CDR3: TGTGCCAGTGGGCCGGTCGGTTATAATTCACCCCTCCACTTT.

This rearrangement joins TRBV7-3 to TRBJ2-6; D possibly corresponds to TRBD1 (5 bases). V shed 3 bases and J shed 1 base, with 10 bases lying between them. CDR3 size: 16 residues. Germline V gene lookup returns CDR1 SGHTA and CDR2 FQGTGA. CDR3 in amino acids: CASSFHQGSGANVLTF. The CDR3 DNA sequence: TGTGCCAGCAGCTTTCATCAGGGATCTGGGGCCAACGTCCTGACTTTC.

This sequence joins TRBV4-1 and TRBJ1-3; weak D call: TRBD1 (6 bases). The germline gives CDR1 MGHRA, CDR2 YSYEKL. CDR3 size: 17 residues. V was clipped by 0 bases and J by 5 bases, with 17 bases between them. CDR3 nucleotides: TGCGCCAGCAGCCAAGAAAGGCCAAAAGGGGGAAGAAACACCATATATTTT. Amino acids: CASSQERPKGGRNTIYF.

This rearrangement joins TRBV19 to TRBJ1-2, with TRBD1 as a possible D gene (6 bases). V was pared by 4 bases and J by 4 bases, with 16 bases between. The germline gives CDR1 LNHDA, CDR2 SQIVND (reference sequence). The CDR3 length is 15 residues. CDR3 protein: CASSNGQIGPYGYTF. CDR3 DNA: TGTGCCAGTAGTAACGGACAGATAGGACCCTATGGCTACACCTTC.

V and J are TRBV2 and TRBJ1-4; the match to TRBD1 covers 9 bases. V trimming: 9 bases; J trimming: 7 bases; junction bases outside the gene matches: 6. The CDR3 contains 13 residues. From germline, CDR1 is SNHLY and CDR2 FYNNEI. CDR3 in DNA: TGTGCCAGGAGGGGACAGGGACGTGAAAAACTGTTTTTT. This translates into CARRGQGREKLFF. The full variable domain, completed using reference TRBV2 and TRBJ1-4, is EPEVTQTPSHQVTQMGQEVILRCVPISNHLYFYWYRQILGQKVEFLVSFYNNEISEKSEIFDDQFSVERPDGSNFTLKIRSTKLEDSAMYFCARRGQGREKLFFGSGTQLSVL.

This sequence joins TRBV18 and TRBJ2-1; D is ambiguous. The CDR3 totals 15 residues. The germline CDR1 and CDR2 sequences are KGHSH and LQKENI. The ends were cut back, 1 base at V and 5 bases at J, with 12 bases in the middle. The CDR3 reads CASSPLDSSHNEQFF. The DNA for the CDR3 is TGTGCCAGCTCACCACTGGATTCGTCCCACAATGAGCAGTTCTTC. The variable domain in full, completed from reference TRBV18 and TRBJ2-1, reads NAGVMQNPRHLVRRRGQEARLRCSPMKGHSHVYWYRQLPEEGLKFMVYLQKENIIDESGMPKERFSAEFPKEGPSILRIQQVVRGDSAAYFCASSPLDSSHNEQFFGPGTRLTVL.